This T cell receptor (beta chain) was sequenced for a study of shared clonotypes between healthy human individuals. For the study at large: A couple of women and a few men aged 18 to 49 made up the donors. Study observations and caveats: Having only a few donors restricted how much genetic and exposure-history diversity was captured. Shared clonotypes: 4.5% to 5% naive CD4, roughly 3.5% naive CD8, 2.3% memory CD4, approximately 0.41% memory CD8.

Note on this clone: The antigen is unknown.

Trimming cost V 3 bases and J 6 bases, with 14 bases left between them. This CDR3 has 13 amino acids. Germline V gene sequence: CDR1 GTSNPN, CDR2 SVGIG (reference sequence). Original processing notes: Junction-only sequences without quality scores were provided by ImmunoSEQ, so filtering was different. Repertoires were generated with immunoSEQ multiplex PCR, while TCRdb's copy carries only in-frame clones and drops some. Clonal size and the V and J genes are those of that table, whereas D and trimming came from the DNA. The table records about 2 million clones, about 95% of them present only once. Terminally differentiated effector memory CD45RA+ cells were left out of the naive CD8 fraction, which was CD45RO-negative and positively selected for CCR7.

The sequencing sample was made of naive CD8+ T cells sorted from blood. This chain connects TRBV30 to TRBJ1-1; D gene ambiguous. The receptor's source is a man in his late teens or twenties in good health. The CDR3 reads CAWSRREGAEAFF. The DNA for the CDR3 is TGTGCCTGGAGCCGTCGTGAGGGCGCTGAAGCTTTCTTT.